The present TCR beta chain was sequenced within a study of blood T cell repertoires in COVID-19. Sequencing used immunoSEQ multiplex PCR; TCRdb keeps in-frame clones, though not all of them. The sample lists approximately 300,000 clones, 87% seen once, with under 6.5% in the top ten. After removal of 3 bases from V and 2 bases from J, the junction contained 2 bases not matched to a gene. This CDR3 has 15 residues. Germline V gene data show CDR1 as LNHDA and CDR2 as SQIVND (reference sequence). Regarding this clone: The sample holds other DNA sequences that translate to the same CDR3.

This TCR derives from a woman aged 25 to 39 who had recovered from COVID-19. Sequences were obtained from PBMCs or T cells enriched from blood (not recorded which). The rearrangement joins TRBV19 to TRBJ2-2; 8 nucleotides line up with TRBD1. The CDR3 nucleotides are TGTGCCAGTAGTATTGGACAGGGAAACACCGGGGAGCTGTTTTTT. Translating gives CASSIGQGNTGELFF.